This entry concerns a single TCR beta chain. This clone was observed a single time. The antigen it recognizes is unknown. No much larger clone is present one base from it, and per-base qualities are unavailable. The data stem from a study of a mutant IDH1 vaccine in newly diagnosed glioma listed by TCRdb under 2021. For the wider study: Across visits V03 through V10, patients got a total of eight vaccinations, given in weeks 1, 3, 5, 7, 11, 15, 19 and 23. Longitudinal TCRB deep sequencing was done for fewer than 30 treated patients, wherever samples were available for exploratory analyses. Vaccination started 4-6 weeks after radiotherapy alone, or was given together with temozolomide cycles in the groups whose treatment included chemotherapy. Prior to enrollment, patients had been given standard therapy consisting of radiotherapy alone, temozolomide alone, or radiochemotherapy with temozolomide, with the combination given to most patients. Peripheral blood samples were drawn at six visits, namely V03 (baseline), V05, V07, V10, V12 and V13. The roughly 35 treated patients were approximately 60% male and roughly 40% female, with a mean age of approximately 40 years.

The investigation overall reported the following: Vaccine-induced immune responses across multiple MHC alleles were detected in 80% to 95% of patients. PBMC samples for TCRB deep sequencing were selected based on availability. It was noted by the authors that analyses of patient blood samples could not be reproduced owing to sample limitations. Changes in the top peripheral T cell clonotypes picked up by TCRB sequencing did not appear to be linked to pseudoprogression.

The time point label of this sample denotes: week 5, during vaccination. Each vaccine dose was 300 ug of a 20-mer mutant IDH1 peptide in Montanide, given subcutaneously with topical imiquimod. The donors had newly diagnosed IDH1-mutant astrocytomas of WHO grade 3 or 4 that showed loss of nuclear ATRX. The samples were drawn from NOA16, a multicentre, single-arm, open-label phase I trial in Germany that tested a mutant IDH1 peptide vaccine in humans for the first time. Genomic DNA for TCRB sequencing was extracted from EDTA blood using the DNeasy Blood and Tissue Kit. From the cysteine up to the phenylalanine, the CDR3 has a length of 14 residues. Only CDR3 DNA remains: 42 bases, in frame from the first base. The germline V gene (reference sequence) specifies SEHNR as CDR1 and FQNEAQ as CDR2. V loses 5 bases at its end and J loses 0 bases; junction bases beyond the gene matches: 3. Libraries were prepared through the immunoSEQ multiplex PCR assay. Rearranged TCR beta chain sequences were amplified with the hsTCRB Kit following the manufacturer's protocol. TCRB libraries were sequenced on an Illumina MiSeq. In the authors' own workflow: Demultiplexing, trimming and gene mapping were performed with the kit vendor's proprietary platform. TCRdb took this table from immuneACCESS and kept in-frame rearrangements with V and J called. Such tables lack part of the clones; where checked against another copy, unresolved V genes explain under half of the gap, and the rest is unexplained. The V and J calls and clone size come from that table; D and trimming were worked out from the DNA. The sample contains some 51,000 clones, around four fifths of them found a single time. The top ten hold about 2% of the sample.

The sample in question was PBMCs, obtained from a glioma patient whose treatment included an IDH1 peptide vaccine. The chain links TRBV7-9 with TRBJ2-7, and 8 junctional nucleotides match TRBD1. The receptor was derived from a woman aged 40 to 50 with glioma. The CDR3 sequence is CASSLGQASYEQYF. Here is the DNA: TGTGCCAGCAGCCTGGGACAGGCCTCCTACGAGCAGTACTTC.